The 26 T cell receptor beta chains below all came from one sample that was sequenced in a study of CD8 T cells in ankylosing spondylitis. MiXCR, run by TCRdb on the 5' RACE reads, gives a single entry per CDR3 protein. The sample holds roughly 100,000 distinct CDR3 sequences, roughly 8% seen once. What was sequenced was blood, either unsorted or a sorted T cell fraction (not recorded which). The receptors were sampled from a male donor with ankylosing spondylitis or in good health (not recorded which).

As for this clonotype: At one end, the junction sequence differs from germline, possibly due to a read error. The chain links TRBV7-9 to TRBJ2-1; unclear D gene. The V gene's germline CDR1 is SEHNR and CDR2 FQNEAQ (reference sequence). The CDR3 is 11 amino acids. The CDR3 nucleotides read TGTACCAGCAGCTTGGGCAGGGAGCAGTTCTTC. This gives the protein CTSSLGREQFF.

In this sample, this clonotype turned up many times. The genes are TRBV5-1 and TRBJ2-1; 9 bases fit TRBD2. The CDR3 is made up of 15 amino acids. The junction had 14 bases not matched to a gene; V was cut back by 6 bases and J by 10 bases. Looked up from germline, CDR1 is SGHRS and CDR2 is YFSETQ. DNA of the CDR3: TGCGCCAGCACCCTAGGTAGCGGGAGAACAGGGGAGCAGTTCTTC. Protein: CASTLGSGRTGEQFF.

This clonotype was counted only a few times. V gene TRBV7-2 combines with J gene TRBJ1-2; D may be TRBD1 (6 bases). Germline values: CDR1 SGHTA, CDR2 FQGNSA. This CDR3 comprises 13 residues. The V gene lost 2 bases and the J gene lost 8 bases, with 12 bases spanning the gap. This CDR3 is CASSLPGGAGYTF. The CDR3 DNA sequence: TGTGCCAGCAGCTTACCGGGGGGGGCGGGCTACACCTTC.

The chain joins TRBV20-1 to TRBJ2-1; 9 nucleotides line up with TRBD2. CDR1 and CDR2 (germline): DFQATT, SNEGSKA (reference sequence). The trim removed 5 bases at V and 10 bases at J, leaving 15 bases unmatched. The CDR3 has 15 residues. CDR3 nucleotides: TGCAGTGCTTACCCGACTAGCGGAGGGGGCTCGGAGCAGTTCTTC. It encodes CSAYPTSGGGSEQFF.

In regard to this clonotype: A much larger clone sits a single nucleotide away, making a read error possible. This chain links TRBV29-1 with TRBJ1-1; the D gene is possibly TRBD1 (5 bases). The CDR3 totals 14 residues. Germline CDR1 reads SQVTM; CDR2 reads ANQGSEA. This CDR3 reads CNVSRGTVNTEAFF. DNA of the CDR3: TGCAACGTTTCCCGAGGGACGGTGAACACTGAAGCTTTCTTT. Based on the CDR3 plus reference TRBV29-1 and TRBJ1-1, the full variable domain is SAVISQKPSRDICQRGTSLTIQCQVDSQVTMMFWYRQQPGQSLTLIATANQGSEATYESGFVIDKFPISRPNLTFSTLTVSNMSPEDSSIYLCNVSRGTVNTEAFFGQGTRLTVV.

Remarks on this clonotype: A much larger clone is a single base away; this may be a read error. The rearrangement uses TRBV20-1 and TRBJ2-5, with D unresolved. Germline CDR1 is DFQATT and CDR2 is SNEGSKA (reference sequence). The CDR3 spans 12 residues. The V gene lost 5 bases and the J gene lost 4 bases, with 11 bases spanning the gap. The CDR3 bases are TGCAGTGCTCCAAACGGGCGAGAGACCCAGTACTTC. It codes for CSAPNGRETQYF.

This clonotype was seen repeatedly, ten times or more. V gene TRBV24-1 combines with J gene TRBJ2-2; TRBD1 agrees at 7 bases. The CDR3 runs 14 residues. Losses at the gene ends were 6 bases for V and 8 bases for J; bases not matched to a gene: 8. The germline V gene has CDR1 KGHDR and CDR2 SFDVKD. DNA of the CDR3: TGTGCCACCAGTTCACCGACAGGGAATGGGGAGCTGTTTTTT. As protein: CATSSPTGNGELFF.

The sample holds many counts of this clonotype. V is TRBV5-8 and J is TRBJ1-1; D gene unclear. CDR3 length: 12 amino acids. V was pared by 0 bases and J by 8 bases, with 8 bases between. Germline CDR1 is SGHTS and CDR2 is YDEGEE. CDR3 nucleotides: TGTGCCAGCAGCTTGGGCGGATTGGAAGCTTTCTTT. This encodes CASSLGGLEAFF.

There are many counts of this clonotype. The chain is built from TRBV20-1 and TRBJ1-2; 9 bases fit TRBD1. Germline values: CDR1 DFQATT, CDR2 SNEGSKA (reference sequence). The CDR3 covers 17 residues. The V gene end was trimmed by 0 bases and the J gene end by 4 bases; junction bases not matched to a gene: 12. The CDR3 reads CSARDGGQGLLRYGYTF. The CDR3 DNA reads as TGCAGTGCTAGAGATGGGGGACAGGGACTTCTACGCTATGGCTACACCTTC.

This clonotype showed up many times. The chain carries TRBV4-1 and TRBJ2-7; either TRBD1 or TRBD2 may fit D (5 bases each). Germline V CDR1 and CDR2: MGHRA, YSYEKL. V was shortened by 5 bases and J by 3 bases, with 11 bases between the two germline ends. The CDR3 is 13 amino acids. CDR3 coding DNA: TGCGCCAGCAGCTTGGGACCCAGCTACGAGCAGTACTTC. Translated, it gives CASSLGPSYEQYF.

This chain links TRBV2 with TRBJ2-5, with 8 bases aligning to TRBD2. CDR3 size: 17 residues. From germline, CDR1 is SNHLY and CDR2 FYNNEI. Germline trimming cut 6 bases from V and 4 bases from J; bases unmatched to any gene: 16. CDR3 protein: CASRESPTLAGAETQYF. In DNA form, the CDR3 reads TGTGCCAGCAGGGAGAGCCCCACTCTAGCGGGTGCAGAGACCCAGTACTTC.

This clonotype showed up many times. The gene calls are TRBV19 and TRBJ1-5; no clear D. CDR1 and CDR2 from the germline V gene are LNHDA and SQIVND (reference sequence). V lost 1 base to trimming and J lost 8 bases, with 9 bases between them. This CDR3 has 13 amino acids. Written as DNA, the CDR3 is TGTGCCAGTAGTATAGTCGGGATCAAGCCCCAGCATTTT. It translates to CASSIVGIKPQHF.

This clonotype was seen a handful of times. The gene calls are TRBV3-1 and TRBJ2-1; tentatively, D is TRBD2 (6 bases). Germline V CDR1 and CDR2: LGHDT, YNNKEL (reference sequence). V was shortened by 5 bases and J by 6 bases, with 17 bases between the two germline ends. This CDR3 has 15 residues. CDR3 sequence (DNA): TGTGCCAGCAGCTATCGAGCGGGTCGGGGCAATGAGCAGTTCTTC. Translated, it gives CASSYRAGRGNEQFF.

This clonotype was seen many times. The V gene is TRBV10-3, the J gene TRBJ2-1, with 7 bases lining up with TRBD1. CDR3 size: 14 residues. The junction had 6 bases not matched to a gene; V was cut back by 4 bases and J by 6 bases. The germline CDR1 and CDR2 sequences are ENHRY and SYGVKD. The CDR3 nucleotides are TGTGCCATCAGTGTTGGGACAGACGGCAATGAGCAGTTCTTC. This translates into CAISVGTDGNEQFF.

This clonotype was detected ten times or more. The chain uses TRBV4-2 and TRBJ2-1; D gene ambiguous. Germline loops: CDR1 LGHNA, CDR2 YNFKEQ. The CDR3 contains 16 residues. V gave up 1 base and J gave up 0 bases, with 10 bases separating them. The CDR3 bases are TGTGCCAGCAGCCAAGGGTTCCTAGGCTCCTACAATGAGCAGTTCTTC. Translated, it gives CASSQGFLGSYNEQFF.

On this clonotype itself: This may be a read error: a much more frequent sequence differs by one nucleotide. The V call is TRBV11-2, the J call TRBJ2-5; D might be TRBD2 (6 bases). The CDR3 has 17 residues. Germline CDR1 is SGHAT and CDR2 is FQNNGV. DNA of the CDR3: TGTGCCAGCAGCTTAGACAGTCCCGGGACTCAACAAGAGGCCCAGTACTTC. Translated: CASSLDSPGTQQEAQYF.

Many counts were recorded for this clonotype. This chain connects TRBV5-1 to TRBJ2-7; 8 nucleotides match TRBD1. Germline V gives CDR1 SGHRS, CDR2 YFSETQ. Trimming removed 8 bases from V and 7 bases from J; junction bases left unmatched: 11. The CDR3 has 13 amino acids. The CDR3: CASPDRVFREQYF. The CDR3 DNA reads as TGCGCCAGTCCGGACAGGGTCTTTCGGGAGCAGTACTTC. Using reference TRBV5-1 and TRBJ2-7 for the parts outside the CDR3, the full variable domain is KAGVTQTPRYLIKTRGQQVTLSCSPISGHRSVSWYQQTPGQGLQFLFEYFSETQRNKGNFPGRFSGRQFSNSRSEMNVSTLELGDSALYLCASPDRVFREQYFGPGTRLTVT.

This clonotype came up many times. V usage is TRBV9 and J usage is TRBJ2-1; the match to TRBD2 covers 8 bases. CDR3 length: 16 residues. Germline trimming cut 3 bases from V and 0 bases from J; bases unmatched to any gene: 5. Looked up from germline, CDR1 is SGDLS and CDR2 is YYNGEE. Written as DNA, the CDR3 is TGTGCCAGCAGCGCGCCTAGCGGGTCCTCCTACAATGAGCAGTTCTTC. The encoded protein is CASSAPSGSSYNEQFF.

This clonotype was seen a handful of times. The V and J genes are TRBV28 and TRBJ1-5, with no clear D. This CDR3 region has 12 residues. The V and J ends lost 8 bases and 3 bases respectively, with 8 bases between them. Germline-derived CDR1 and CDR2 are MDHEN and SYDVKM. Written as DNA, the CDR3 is TGTGCCAGCCGCAAGGTCAATCAGCCCCAGCATTTT. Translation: CASRKVNQPQHF.

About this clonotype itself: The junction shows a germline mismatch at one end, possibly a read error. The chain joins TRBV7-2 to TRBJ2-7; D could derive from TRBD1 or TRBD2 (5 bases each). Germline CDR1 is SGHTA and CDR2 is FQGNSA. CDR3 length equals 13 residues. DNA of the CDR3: TGTGCCAGCGGCTTAGGGACCGACTACGAGCAGTACTTC. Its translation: CASGLGTDYEQYF.

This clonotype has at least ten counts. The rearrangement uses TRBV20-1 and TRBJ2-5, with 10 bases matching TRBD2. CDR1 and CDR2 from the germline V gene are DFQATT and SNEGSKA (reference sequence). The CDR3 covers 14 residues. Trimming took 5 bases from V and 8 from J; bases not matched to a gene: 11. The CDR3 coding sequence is TGCAGTGCTCCGCGGGCTAGCGGGAGCGAAACCCAGTACTTC. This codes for CSAPRASGSETQYF.

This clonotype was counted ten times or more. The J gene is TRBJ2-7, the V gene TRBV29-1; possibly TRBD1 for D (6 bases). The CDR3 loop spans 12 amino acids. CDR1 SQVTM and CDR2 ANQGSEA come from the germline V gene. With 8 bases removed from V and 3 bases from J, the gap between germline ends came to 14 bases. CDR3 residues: CSLHRVVYEQYF. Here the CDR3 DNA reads TGCAGCCTACACAGGGTAGTCTACGAGCAGTACTTC.

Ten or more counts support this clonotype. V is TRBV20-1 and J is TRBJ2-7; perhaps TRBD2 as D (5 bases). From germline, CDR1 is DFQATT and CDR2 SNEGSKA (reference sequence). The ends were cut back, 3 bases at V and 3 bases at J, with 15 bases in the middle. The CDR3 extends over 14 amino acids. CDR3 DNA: TGCAGTGCTAGTAAAGCGGCCTACTACTACGAGCAGTACTTC. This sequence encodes CSASKAAYYYEQYF.

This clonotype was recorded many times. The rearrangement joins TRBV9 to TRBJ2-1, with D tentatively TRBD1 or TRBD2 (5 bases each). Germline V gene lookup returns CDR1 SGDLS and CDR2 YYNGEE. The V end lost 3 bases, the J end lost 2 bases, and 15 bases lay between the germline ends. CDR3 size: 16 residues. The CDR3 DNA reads TGTGCCAGCAGCGAGGTCGGGGCGGCAGCCTACAATGAGCAGTTCTTC. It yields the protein CASSEVGAAAYNEQFF.

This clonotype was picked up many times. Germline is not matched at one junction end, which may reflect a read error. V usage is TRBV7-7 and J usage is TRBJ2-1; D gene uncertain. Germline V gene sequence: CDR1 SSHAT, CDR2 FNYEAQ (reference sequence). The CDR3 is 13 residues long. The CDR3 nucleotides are TGTGCTAGCAGCCGTGACATGTACAATGAGCAGTTCTTC. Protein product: CASSRDMYNEQFF.

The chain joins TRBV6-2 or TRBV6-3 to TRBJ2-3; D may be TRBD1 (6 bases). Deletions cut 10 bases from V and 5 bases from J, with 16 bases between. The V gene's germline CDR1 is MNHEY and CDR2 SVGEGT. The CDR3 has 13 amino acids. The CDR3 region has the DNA TGTGCCACCAAATTTGGGGGCGGAGATACGCAGTATTTT. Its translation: CATKFGGGDTQYF.